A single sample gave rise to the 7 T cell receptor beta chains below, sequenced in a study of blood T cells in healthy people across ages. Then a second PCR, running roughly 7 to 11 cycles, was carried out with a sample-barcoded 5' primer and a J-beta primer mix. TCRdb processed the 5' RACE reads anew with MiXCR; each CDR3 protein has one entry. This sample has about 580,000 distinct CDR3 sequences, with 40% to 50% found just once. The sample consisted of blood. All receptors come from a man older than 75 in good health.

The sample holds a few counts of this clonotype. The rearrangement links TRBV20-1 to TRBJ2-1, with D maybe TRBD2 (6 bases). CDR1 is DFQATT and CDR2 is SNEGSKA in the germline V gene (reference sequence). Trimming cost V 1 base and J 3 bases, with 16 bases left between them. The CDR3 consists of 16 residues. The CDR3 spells CSARGRGFYRYNEQFF. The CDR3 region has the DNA TGCAGTGCTAGAGGGCGGGGTTTTTACCGCTACAATGAGCAGTTCTTC.

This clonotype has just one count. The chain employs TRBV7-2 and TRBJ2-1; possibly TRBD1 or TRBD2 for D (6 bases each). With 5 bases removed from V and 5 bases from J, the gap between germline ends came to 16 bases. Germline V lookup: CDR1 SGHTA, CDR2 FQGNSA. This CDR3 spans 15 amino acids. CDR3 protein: CASSPRGPVHNEQFF. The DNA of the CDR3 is TGTGCCAGCAGCCCCCGGGGGCCAGTCCACAATGAGCAGTTCTTC.

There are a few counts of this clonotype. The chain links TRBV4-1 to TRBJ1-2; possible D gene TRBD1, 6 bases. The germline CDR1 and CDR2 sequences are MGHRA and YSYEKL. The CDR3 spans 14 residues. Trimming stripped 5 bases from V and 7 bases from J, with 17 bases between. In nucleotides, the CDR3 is TGCGCCAGCAGCTTCGGACAGAGTGGTCTTGGCTACACCTTC. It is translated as CASSFGQSGLGYTF.

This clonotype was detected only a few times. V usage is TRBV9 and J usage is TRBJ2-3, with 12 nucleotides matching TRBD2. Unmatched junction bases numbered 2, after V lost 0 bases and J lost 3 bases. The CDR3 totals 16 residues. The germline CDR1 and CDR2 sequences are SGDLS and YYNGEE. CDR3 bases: TGTGCCAGCAGCGTAGCAGGACTAGCGGGGACAGATACGCAGTATTTT. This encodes CASSVAGLAGTDTQYF.

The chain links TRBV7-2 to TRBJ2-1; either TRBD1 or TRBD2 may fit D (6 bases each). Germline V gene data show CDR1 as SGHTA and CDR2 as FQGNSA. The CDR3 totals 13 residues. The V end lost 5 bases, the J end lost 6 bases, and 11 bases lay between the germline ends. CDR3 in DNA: TGTGCCAGCAGCCAACAGGGAGGCAATGAGCAGTTCTTC. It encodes CASSQQGGNEQFF.

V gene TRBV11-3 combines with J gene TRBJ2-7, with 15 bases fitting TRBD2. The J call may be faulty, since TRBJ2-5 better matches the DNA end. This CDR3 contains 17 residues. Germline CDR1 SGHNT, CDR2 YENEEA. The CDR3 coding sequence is TGTGCCAGCAGCTCAGGAGGGACTAGCGGGAGGAGAGAGACCCAGTACTTC. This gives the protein CASSSGGTSGRRETQYF.

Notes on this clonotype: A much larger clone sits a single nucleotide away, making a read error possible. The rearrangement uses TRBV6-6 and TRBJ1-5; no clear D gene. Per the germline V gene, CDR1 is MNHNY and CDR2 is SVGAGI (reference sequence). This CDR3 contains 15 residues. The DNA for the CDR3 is TGTGCCCGCAGCCCCGTGGTTCGTAGCAATCAGCCCCAGCATTTT. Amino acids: CARSPVVRSNQPQHF.